Below are 17 T cell receptor beta chains sequenced from a single sample in a study of regulatory T cells in long-lasting Graves disease. Assembly of TCR beta libraries relied on iRepertoire HTBI primers together with Arm-PCR of CDR3 regions. TCRdb re-called the multiplex PCR reads with MiXCR, one entry per CDR3 protein. The sample lists 430,000 or so distinct CDR3 sequences, over 20% seen once, with approximately 14% in the top ten. The time point was: persistent/refractory GD, antithyroid drugs over 5 years with positive TRAb. RNA from PBMCs was the source of the TCR library. The sequencing here drew on peripheral blood mononuclear cells (PBMCs), taken when the disease was refractory, from a patient treated with antithyroid drugs. The receptors originated from a female donor with Graves disease.

This clonotype occurred a few times. The rearrangement uses TRBV15 and TRBJ2-7; D unresolved. Per germline, CDR1 LNHNV and CDR2 YYDKDF (reference sequence). CDR3 length: 14 amino acids. V was cut by 4 bases and J by 3 bases, with 13 bases left in between. As DNA, the CDR3 is TGTGCCACCAGCAAAGACTGGGATCACTACGAGCAGTACTTC. It yields the protein CATSKDWDHYEQYF. Together with reference TRBV15 and TRBJ2-7, the CDR3 gives the full variable domain: DAMVIQNPRYQVTQFGKPVTLSCSQTLNHNVMYWYQQKSSQAPKLLFHYYDKDFNNEADTPDNFQSRRPNTSFCFLDIRSPGLGDTAMYLCATSKDWDHYEQYFGPGTRLTVT.

The chain employs TRBV28 and TRBJ2-3, with 9 bases aligning to TRBD1. CDR1 MDHEN and CDR2 SYDVKM come from the germline V gene. With V trimmed by 4 bases and J by 3 bases, 8 bases remained unmatched. There are 16 residues in the CDR3. The CDR3 loop is CASSWDRDRTTDTQYF. The CDR3 nucleotides are TGTGCCAGCAGTTGGGACAGGGATAGGACTACAGATACGCAGTATTTT.

This clonotype has just a few counts. The genes are TRBV7-9 and TRBJ2-5; 7 nucleotides agree with TRBD2. The CDR3 totals 15 residues. The germline gives CDR1 SEHNR, CDR2 FQNEAQ (reference sequence). After removal of 5 bases from V and 5 bases from J, the junction contained 11 bases not matched to a gene. CDR3 DNA sequence: TGTGCCAGCAGCCCGCGGGGCGGGAGTTTGGAGACCCAGTACTTC. This codes for CASSPRGGSLETQYF.

This clonotype has only one observation. The chain links TRBV27 to TRBJ2-3; TRBD2 matches 7 bases. In germline, CDR1 is MNHEY, CDR2 SMNVEV (reference sequence). The CDR3 consists of 18 residues. Trimming cost V 2 bases and J 3 bases; bases outside gene matches: 14. DNA of the CDR3: TGTGCCAGCAGTTTAATGGCGGGAGTAAGTCTTGGGACAGATACGCAGTATTTT. Amino acid sequence: CASSLMAGVSLGTDTQYF.

This clonotype was picked up a small number of times. The chain combines TRBV7-8 with TRBJ2-1; D is uncertain. Germline loops: CDR1 SGHVS, CDR2 FQNEAQ. The CDR3 runs 14 residues. V lost 1 base and J 3 bases, leaving 7 bases between the germline ends. CDR3 nucleotides: TGTGCCAGCAGCTTAGTGGGCGGCTACAATGAGCAGTTCTTC. This encodes CASSLVGGYNEQFF.

The sample holds a few counts of this clonotype. The chain employs TRBV5-6 and TRBJ2-2, with D unresolved. This CDR3 contains 15 residues. CDR1 is SGHDT and CDR2 is YYEEEE in the germline V gene. Trimming took off 1 base at V and 0 bases at J, with 7 bases between the two ends. CDR3 nucleotides: TGTGCCAGCAGCTTGCCGTGGGCGAACACCGGGGAGCTGTTTTTT. Protein sequence: CASSLPWANTGELFF.

This clonotype was detected only a few times. The chain carries TRBV20-1 and TRBJ2-5, with D possibly TRBD1 on 5 matching bases. CDR3 size: 13 residues. V was trimmed by 3 bases and J by 1 base, leaving 9 bases between them. Germline V gene lookup returns CDR1 DFQATT and CDR2 SNEGSKA (reference sequence). The CDR3 protein is CSASYRIQETQYF. The CDR3 DNA follows: TGCAGTGCTAGCTACAGGATCCAAGAGACCCAGTACTTC.

This clonotype was counted many times. CDR3 in DNA: TGTGCCAGCAGACGTGGGACAGGGTCCTACGAGCAGTACTTC. Amino acids: CASRRGTGSYEQYF. The chain has TRBV28 and TRBJ2-7, with 9 bases that match TRBD1. V lost 6 bases to trimming and J lost 1 base; unmatched junction nucleotides: 4. The germline V gene has CDR1 MDHEN and CDR2 SYDVKM. This CDR3 is 14 amino acids long. The complete variable domain, with remaining parts taken from reference TRBV28 and TRBJ2-7, reads DVKVTQSSRYLVKRTGEKVFLECVQDMDHENMFWYRQDPGLGLRLIYFSYDVKMKEKGDIPEGYSVSREKKERFSLILESASTNQTSMYLCASRRGTGSYEQYFGPGTRLTVT.

The chain carries TRBV20-1 and TRBJ2-1, with 8 positions matching TRBD2. This CDR3 has 17 residues. Germline loops: CDR1 DFQATT, CDR2 SNEGSKA (reference sequence). Trimming cost V 3 bases and J 1 base; bases outside gene matches: 11. CDR3: CSARPPSGRVSYNEQFF. CDR3 bases: TGCAGTGCTAGGCCCCCGAGCGGGAGAGTTTCCTACAATGAGCAGTTCTTC.

There are a few counts of this clonotype. The CDR3 is CASSLRLAGANEQFF. The CDR3 DNA reads as TGTGCCAGCAGTCTCCGTTTAGCGGGAGCCAATGAGCAGTTCTTC. The V and J genes are TRBV12-3 or TRBV12-4 and TRBJ2-1; 9 positions agree with TRBD2. Losses at the gene ends were 5 bases for V and 6 bases for J; bases not matched to a gene: 8. The CDR3 covers 15 residues.

This clonotype was counted only a few times. The rearrangement joins TRBV5-4 to TRBJ2-1; possibly TRBD1 or TRBD2 for D (5 bases each). TRBJ2-5 matches the DNA end more closely, so the J call is doubtful. The CDR3 is 16 amino acids. The V gene's germline CDR1 is SGHNT and CDR2 YYREEE (reference sequence). The CDR3: CASSLEGRLPGETQYF. DNA for the CDR3: TGTGCCAGCAGCTTGGAGGGACGGCTACCCGGAGAGACCCAGTACTTC.

The J gene is TRBJ2-7, the V gene TRBV28, with 7 bases fitting TRBD1. The CDR3 covers 15 residues. Germline lookup yields CDR1 MDHEN and CDR2 SYDVKM. Germline trimming cut 3 bases from V and 6 bases from J; bases unmatched to any gene: 11. This chain's CDR3 is CASSFAGTVPSEQYF. The CDR3 bases are TGTGCCAGCAGTTTTGCCGGGACAGTCCCGTCCGAGCAGTACTTC.

This clonotype appeared many times. V and J are TRBV10-3 and TRBJ2-2, with 9 bases that match TRBD2. V shed 3 bases, J shed 3 bases, and the junction held 14 bases outside the gene matches. The CDR3 spans 19 residues. Looked up from germline, CDR1 is ENHRY and CDR2 is SYGVKD. CDR3 residues: CAISDGPSREGRDTGELFF. CDR3 coding DNA: TGTGCCATCAGTGACGGCCCCTCGCGGGAGGGCCGTGACACCGGGGAGCTGTTTTTT.

In its sample, this clonotype was seen once. The chain links TRBV4-1 to TRBJ1-6; 11 nucleotides line up with TRBD1. The V gene's germline CDR1 is MGHRA and CDR2 YSYEKL. CDR3 length equals 15 residues. The V gene end was trimmed by 8 bases and the J gene end by 11 bases; junction bases not matched to a gene: 11. CDR3 protein: CASGQGALPATPLHF. Here the CDR3 DNA reads TGCGCCAGCGGACAGGGGGCGCTTCCAGCGACACCCCTCCACTTT.

This clonotype was seen ten or more times. The rearrangement links TRBV20-1 to TRBJ2-7; no clear D. V was clipped by 2 bases and J by 0 bases, with 8 bases between them. Looked up from germline, CDR1 is DFQATT and CDR2 is SNEGSKA (reference sequence). This CDR3 is 13 amino acids long. For the CDR3, the DNA is TGCAGTGCTAGACGGACCAACTCCTACGAGCAGTACTTC. Its translation is CSARRTNSYEQYF.

The chain uses TRBV3-1 and TRBJ2-7; the D is unclear. Germline V gene lookup returns CDR1 LGHDT and CDR2 YNNKEL (reference sequence). V gave up 4 bases and J gave up 4 bases, with 14 bases separating them. This CDR3 spans 14 amino acids. In DNA, the CDR3 is TGTGCCAGCAGCCTTTCGGACCCAATATACGAGCAGTACTTC. Amino acids: CASSLSDPIYEQYF.

The genes are TRBV6-1 and TRBJ2-2, with unresolved D. V was clipped by 6 bases and J by 6 bases, with 8 bases between them. The CDR3 is 12 amino acids. Germline CDR1 reads MNHNS; CDR2 reads SASEGT. This CDR3 is CASRLLAGELFF. In nucleotides, the CDR3 is TGTGCCAGCAGACTTCTAGCCGGGGAGCTGTTTTTT.